This paragraph covers one TCR beta chain sequence. Its matching antigen is unknown. The read finishes 3 residues shy of the CDR3 end, and the germline J gene is used to complete it. This specimen belongs to a study of T cells in women clearing cervical HPV infection. Trimming removed 5 bases at V and 4 bases at J, with 17 bases between. The germline V gene encodes CDR1 SNHLY and CDR2 FYNNEI. This CDR3 has 15 residues. Study observations and caveats: Timing of associations relative to infection is unclear; T-cell subsets were not isolated.

Sequenced by immunoSEQ multiplex PCR; TCRdb stores in-frame clones only, minus some. The repertoire table contains some 37,000 clones. All donors had a single incident cervical HPV16 infection, not prevalent. The chain employs TRBV2 and TRBJ1-1; a possible D gene is TRBD1 (5 bases). The source material was blood buffy coat. This TCR came from a woman aged 18 to 75 with a cervical HPV16 infection that either progressed to CIN3+ or cleared (not recorded which). CDR3 DNA (partial): TGTGCCAGCAGTCTGGAGGGCCAGGGTAGCACTGAA. Encoded protein: CASSLEGQGSTE. The entire CDR3 protein reads CASSLEGQGSTEAFF.